These 24 T cell receptor beta chains originate from one sample sequenced in a study of T cell responses to AZD1222 COVID-19 vaccine. The assay was immunoSEQ multiplex PCR, and TCRdb's table has in-frame clones only and misses some. The sample yields more than 85,000 clones, 85% to 90% seen once. Material: peripheral blood, obtained on day 0 of AZD1222 vaccination. Receptors originate from an adult in good health.

Written as DNA, the CDR3 is TGTGCCAGCAGCCAAGTTATCGGTCAGCCCCAGCATTTT. Translated: CASSQVIGQPQHF. The chain carries TRBV14 and TRBJ1-5; no clear D gene. The CDR3 has 13 amino acids. V dropped 1 base and J dropped 6 bases, with 7 bases sitting between them. The V gene's germline CDR1 is SGHDN and CDR2 FVKESK. Combining the CDR3 with reference TRBV14 and TRBJ1-5 gives the whole variable domain EAGVTQFPSHSVIEKGQTVTLRCDPISGHDNLYWYRRVMGKEIKFLLHFVKESKQDESGMPNNRFLAERTGGTYSTLKVQPAELEDSGVYFCASSQVIGQPQHFGDGTRLSIL.

This clone was seen once. This chain joins TRBV2 and TRBJ1-6, with 8 bases fitting TRBD1. V dropped 2 bases and J dropped 5; count of bases not matched to a gene: 2. CDR3 length equals 15 residues. Germline V gene sequence: CDR1 SNHLY, CDR2 FYNNEI. The CDR3 is CASSEMGQDNSPLHF. The CDR3 DNA sequence: TGTGCCAGCAGTGAAATGGGACAGGATAATTCACCCCTCCACTTT. The full variable domain, in which reference TRBV2 and TRBJ1-6 provide the parts outside the CDR3, is EPEVTQTPSHQVTQMGQEVILRCVPISNHLYFYWYRQILGQKVEFLVSFYNNEISEKSEIFDDQFSVERPDGSNFTLKIRSTKLEDSAMYFCASSEMGQDNSPLHFGNGTRLTVT.

Regarding this clone: The sample carries other DNA sequences with the same CDR3. The chain couples TRBV5-1 to TRBJ1-2; TRBD1 is a possible D gene (5 bases). CDR3 length: 13 amino acids. V was cut by 0 bases and J by 7 bases, with 10 bases left in between. Germline values: CDR1 SGHRS, CDR2 YFSETQ. The CDR3 sequence is CASSLEQGSGYTF. CDR3 bases: TGCGCCAGCAGCTTGGAGCAGGGAAGTGGCTACACCTTC.

The V call is TRBV2, the J call TRBJ1-2; 11 nucleotides match TRBD1. V shed 6 bases and J 6 bases; nucleotides not matched to a gene: 9. The germline gives CDR1 SNHLY, CDR2 FYNNEI. The CDR3 extends over 15 amino acids. CDR3 amino acids: CASRRTGGGGNGYTF. As DNA, the CDR3 is TGTGCCAGCAGAAGGACAGGGGGCGGAGGAAATGGCTACACCTTC. Full variable domain (remainder filled in from reference TRBV2 and TRBJ1-2): EPEVTQTPSHQVTQMGQEVILRCVPISNHLYFYWYRQILGQKVEFLVSFYNNEISEKSEIFDDQFSVERPDGSNFTLKIRSTKLEDSAMYFCASRRTGGGGNGYTFGSGTRLTVV.

V and J are TRBV4-3 and TRBJ1-5; 8 bases map to TRBD1. The CDR3 extends over 14 amino acids. V lost 4 bases to trimming and J lost 4 bases; unmatched junction nucleotides: 3. CDR1 and CDR2 from the germline V gene are LGHNA and YSLEER. CDR3 bases: TGCGCCAGCAGCCTCCGACAGGGGAATCAGCCCCAGCATTTT. Its protein product is CASSLRQGNQPQHF.

The gene calls are TRBV19 and TRBJ2-1; TRBD2 is a possible D gene (5 bases). The germline V gene has CDR1 LNHDA and CDR2 SQIVND (reference sequence). V gave up 3 bases and J gave up 0 bases, with 9 bases separating them. This CDR3 is 15 amino acids long. CDR3 DNA: TGTGCCAGTAGTATCCCGGGGAGCTCCTACAATGAGCAGTTCTTC. It specifies CASSIPGSSYNEQFF.

This clone has only one observation. The chain employs TRBV7-3 and TRBJ1-1, with D uncertain. The CDR3 spans 13 residues. Germline assignment: CDR1 SGHTA and CDR2 FQGTGA. Trimming took 2 bases from V and 6 from J, leaving 10 bases between them. CDR3 loop: CASSLGSRAEAFF. In DNA form, the CDR3 reads TGTGCCAGCAGCTTAGGGAGTAGGGCTGAAGCTTTCTTT. Drawing the rest from reference TRBV7-3 and TRBJ1-1, the complete variable domain is GAGVSQTPSNKVTEKGKYVELRCDPISGHTALYWYRQSLGQGPEFLIYFQGTGAADDSGLPNDRFFAVRPEGSVSTLKIQRTERGDSAVYLCASSLGSRAEAFFGQGTRLTVV.

To note about this clone: Other DNA sequences in this specimen translate into the identical CDR3. The rearrangement joins TRBV7-8 to TRBJ1-5; D is ambiguous. Trimming shortened V by 6 bases and J by 2 bases, and 8 bases separated the two germline ends. This CDR3 is 13 amino acids long. Germline-derived CDR1 and CDR2 are SGHVS and FQNEAQ. The CDR3 loop reads CASSPAGNQPQHF. As DNA, the CDR3 is TGTGCCAGCAGTCCAGCGGGCAATCAGCCCCAGCATTTT.

As DNA, the CDR3 is TGTGCCAGCAGTGGCCGGGACGGCTGGAATCAGCCCCAGCATTTT. This gives the protein CASSGRDGWNQPQHF. This sequence joins TRBV28 and TRBJ1-5; maybe TRBD1 (5 bases). Germline assignment: CDR1 MDHEN and CDR2 SYDVKM. The CDR3 runs to 15 residues. V lost 5 bases, J lost 4 bases, and 15 bases lay in between. Variable domain in full (rest from reference TRBV28 and TRBJ1-5): DVKVTQSSRYLVKRTGEKVFLECVQDMDHENMFWYRQDPGLGLRLIYFSYDVKMKEKGDIPEGYSVSREKKERFSLILESASTNQTSMYLCASSGRDGWNQPQHFGDGTRLSIL.

This chain joins TRBV14 and TRBJ2-4; D may correspond to TRBD1 or TRBD2 (5 bases each). The CDR3 runs to 11 residues. Trimming removed 2 bases at V and 10 bases at J, with 6 bases between. Germline V gene lookup returns CDR1 SGHDN and CDR2 FVKESK. CDR3 DNA sequence: TGTGCCAGCAGCCAATGGGGGATTCAGTACTTC. It codes for CASSQWGIQYF.

The chain links TRBV19 to TRBJ1-3; D perhaps matches TRBD1 (6 bases). V lost 2 bases and J lost 5, with 25 bases in between. The CDR3 runs 19 residues. Germline values: CDR1 LNHDA, CDR2 SQIVND (reference sequence). The CDR3 sequence is CASSIRRGARNCYRNTIYF. The CDR3 DNA is TGTGCCAGTAGTATAAGGAGGGGGGCCCGGAATTGTTATAGAAACACCATATATTTT.

This clone was seen just once. The rearrangement uses TRBV28 and TRBJ2-2; weak D call: TRBD2 (6 bases). The CDR3 totals 14 residues. Deletions cut 4 bases from V and 8 bases from J, with 14 bases between. Germline V lookup: CDR1 MDHEN, CDR2 SYDVKM. The CDR3 sequence: CASSSGLSVGELFF. The CDR3 region has the DNA TGTGCCAGCAGTTCGGGACTGTCAGTTGGGGAGCTGTTTTTT.

The V and J genes are TRBV25-1 and TRBJ2-7, with D perhaps TRBD1 (6 bases). The V and J ends lost 1 base and 5 bases respectively, with 15 bases between them. CDR3 length equals 15 residues. Germline CDR1 reads MGHDK; CDR2 reads SYGVNS. CDR3 in DNA: TGTGCCAGCAGTGAATGGAAACAGGGAGTGCACGAGCAGTACTTC. Encoded protein: CASSEWKQGVHEQYF.

V and J are TRBV4-1 and TRBJ2-7; 7 bases fit TRBD1. J lost 3 bases, V lost 4 bases, and 12 bases had no gene match. This CDR3 is built from 16 residues. Germline V lookup: CDR1 MGHRA, CDR2 YSYEKL. The CDR3 reads CASSPELSGQFYEQYF. The CDR3 region has the DNA TGCGCCAGCAGCCCCGAGCTTTCGGGACAGTTCTACGAGCAGTACTTC.

The rearrangement uses TRBV9 and TRBJ2-2; D remains ambiguous. Per the germline V gene, CDR1 is SGDLS and CDR2 is YYNGEE. Trimming shortened V by 4 bases and J by 1 base, and 2 bases separated the two germline ends. The CDR3 sequence is 12 residues long. This CDR3 is CASSKNTGELFF. CDR3 DNA: TGTGCCAGCAGCAAGAACACCGGGGAGCTGTTTTTT.

This clone was counted once. The chain links TRBV10-2 to TRBJ1-1; TRBD1 is a possible D gene (6 bases). Germline V gives CDR1 WSHSY, CDR2 SAAADI. Trimming removed 6 bases at V and 1 base at J, with 21 bases between. This CDR3 has 17 residues. CDR3 in DNA: TGCGCCAGCAGAGATCCCCCGGGGGCGCCCGGGAACACTGAAGCTTTCTTT. It yields the protein CASRDPPGAPGNTEAFF.

The chain links TRBV7-8 to TRBJ2-5; D call uncertain. CDR3 length: 14 residues. The germline CDR1 and CDR2 sequences are SGHVS and FQNEAQ. Trimming took off 1 base at V and 4 bases at J, with 10 bases between the two ends. The CDR3 region is CASSLELFLETQYF. The CDR3 DNA is TGTGCCAGCAGCTTAGAGCTCTTTCTAGAGACCCAGTACTTC. The whole variable domain, filled in from reference TRBV7-8 and TRBJ2-5, reads GAGVSQSPRYKVAKRGQDVALRCDPISGHVSLFWYQQALGQGPEFLTYFQNEAQLDKSGLPSDRFFAERPEGSVSTLKIQRTQQEDSAVYLCASSLELFLETQYFGPGTRLLVL.

The chain has TRBV28 and TRBJ2-5; TRBD2 agrees at 11 bases. The CDR3 has 15 residues. Germline loops: CDR1 MDHEN, CDR2 SYDVKM. Trimming at V came to 8 bases and at J to 1 base, leaving 6 bases not matched to a gene. The CDR3 DNA reads TGTGCCAGCGGTCTAGCGGGAGGTTTCCAAGAGACCCAGTACTTC. Translated, it gives CASGLAGGFQETQYF.

The rearrangement uses TRBV4-1 and TRBJ2-2; 8 nucleotides agree with TRBD1. The V gene's germline CDR1 is MGHRA and CDR2 YSYEKL. The CDR3 consists of 16 residues. V dropped 1 base and J dropped 6; count of bases not matched to a gene: 7. The CDR3 nucleotides are TGCGCCAGCAGCCAAGCTGTGGCAGGGGGCTCCGGGGAGCTGTTTTTT. This codes for CASSQAVAGGSGELFF.

The chain has TRBV5-1 and TRBJ2-5; D gene ambiguous. The CDR3 loop spans 14 amino acids. V was shortened by 1 base and J by 2 bases, with 9 bases between the two germline ends. The V gene's germline CDR1 is SGHRS and CDR2 YFSETQ. CDR3 loop: CASSLRAGQETQYF. In nucleotides, the CDR3 is TGCGCCAGCAGCTTGCGCGCAGGACAAGAGACCCAGTACTTC. Full variable domain (remainder filled in from reference TRBV5-1 and TRBJ2-5): KAGVTQTPRYLIKTRGQQVTLSCSPISGHRSVSWYQQTPGQGLQFLFEYFSETQRNKGNFPGRFSGRQFSNSRSEMNVSTLELGDSALYLCASSLRAGQETQYFGPGTRLLVL.

The chain recombines TRBV6-2 or TRBV6-3 with TRBJ2-6; D uncertain. The CDR3 is made up of 17 amino acids. Trimming took off 3 bases at V and 0 bases at J, with 12 bases between the two ends. Germline V gene data show CDR1 as MNHEY and CDR2 as SVGEGT. Here the CDR3 reads CASSYAASSSGANVLTF. The CDR3 DNA reads TGTGCCAGCAGTTATGCGGCATCTAGCTCTGGGGCCAACGTCCTGACTTTC.

The chain carries TRBV9 and TRBJ2-3, with D perhaps being TRBD1 or TRBD2 (6 bases each). Germline CDR1 reads SGDLS; CDR2 reads YYNGEE. The CDR3 runs to 16 residues. V lost 0 bases to trimming and J lost 3 bases, with 14 bases between them. The CDR3 reads CASSVGGRGTTDTQYF. The CDR3, as DNA: TGTGCCAGCAGCGTAGGGGGTCGCGGGACAACAGATACGCAGTATTTT.

This clone was observed once. This chain links TRBV9 with TRBJ1-2; D is perhaps TRBD1 (6 bases). This CDR3 contains 13 residues. Trimming stripped 3 bases from V and 2 bases from J, with 8 bases between. The V gene's germline CDR1 is SGDLS and CDR2 YYNGEE. The chain's CDR3 is CASSATGNYGYTF. DNA of the CDR3: TGTGCCAGCAGCGCTACAGGGAACTATGGCTACACCTTC.

The rearrangement links TRBV2 to TRBJ1-4; D remains ambiguous. The CDR3 has 15 amino acids. V lost 4 bases and J lost 0, with 9 bases in between. CDR1 and CDR2 (germline): SNHLY, FYNNEI. The CDR3 DNA is TGTGCCAGCAGTGCCACTTATGCAACTAATGAAAAACTGTTTTTT. It codes for CASSATYATNEKLFF.